The clone carrying this T cell receptor (beta chain) was seen repeatedly, ten times or more. As yet, its antigen is unknown. This specimen comes from a study of T-cell reconstitution after alpha-beta-depleted transplantation in children. Between the trimmed V and J ends, which lost 0 bases and 5 bases, there was a span of 14 bases. The CDR3 covers 16 residues. Germline V gene sequence: CDR1 LGHNA, CDR2 YSLEER. Study-wide results and limits: Reports say that about two months after transplant, the alpha-beta T cells came out of several hundred graft clones that had expanded. Surviving recipient T cells and intrathymic progenitors accounted for some patients' high TCRbeta diversity at day 60.

Unique molecular identifiers tagged the TCRbeta library. Each CDR3 protein is one row after TCRdb ran MiXCR on the PCR reads. The data show 490,000 or so distinct CDR3 sequences, about 10% seen once. Sequences were derived from PBMCs, sampled before TCRalphabeta/CD19-depleted stem cell transplant. The V gene is TRBV4-3, the J gene TRBJ2-1, with D possibly TRBD1 on 7 matching bases. The sequence came from a child aged 2 to 10 with inherited bone marrow failure, due to receive a stem cell transplant. The CDR3 nucleotides are TGCGCCAGCAGCCAAGATGGGGCAGGGGGGCACAATGAGCAGTTCTTC. Its protein product is CASSQDGAGGHNEQFF.